These T cell receptor beta chains were read from a single sample in a study of human T cells and chemical hapten exposure. From the RACE reads, TCRdb called clonotypes with MiXCR, one entry per CDR3 protein. The sample holds under 200,000 distinct CDR3 sequences, nearly 30% seen once. Sequencing used whole blood, obtained in connection with sensitization to the hapten diphenylcyclopropenone (DPC). The receptors here all came from a woman younger than 45 with alopecia areata. Some clones in this sample may be carry-over from other donors' samples. Both conserved end residues are part of each CDR3. D genes are given only for firm matches. The size field is filled for only some rows; it gives once, few, many or a size class.

.,few,TRBJ2-7,TRBV5-1,CASSLVSGTYEQYF,TGCGCCAGCAGCTTGGTTTCGGGAACCTACGAGCAGTACTTC
TRBD1,.,TRBJ1-2,TRBV7-2,CASSLAIPQGAPGYTF,TGTGCCAGCAGCTTAGCGATCCCCCAGGGGGCTCCAGGCTACACCTTC
.,.,TRBJ2-2,TRBV29-1,CSVGGAAGNTGELFF,TGCAGCGTTGGAGGCGCGGCGGGAAACACCGGGGAGCTGTTTTTT
TRBD1,.,TRBJ2-6,TRBV4-2,CASSQPTGTGAGANVLTF,TGTGCCAGCAGCCAACCCACCGGGACAGGGGCCGGGGCCAACGTCCTGACTTTC
.,.,TRBJ2-1,TRBV11-1,CASSLAGWLNEQFF,TGTGCCAGCAGCTTAGCGGGGTGGTTGAATGAGCAGTTCTTC
.,.,TRBJ2-3,TRBV18,CASSPPGGLTDTQYF,TGTGCCAGCTCACCACCTGGAGGGTTGACAGATACGCAGTATTTT
TRBD1,few,TRBJ1-2,TRBV7-2,CASSLAGQGAGGYTF,TGTGCCAGCAGCTTAGCTGGGCAGGGGGCTGGCGGCTACACCTTC
TRBD1,.,TRBJ2-2,TRBV7-2,CASSLLGTANTGELFF,TGTGCCAGCAGCCTACTGGGGACAGCGAACACCGGGGAGCTGTTTTTT
.,few,TRBJ1-4,TRBV7-2,CASSPQPTRGWIREKLFF,TGTGCCAGCAGCCCGCAACCCACACGGGGGTGGATCCGTGAAAAACTGTTTTTT
.,few,TRBJ1-5,TRBV27,CASSLIGGPQHF,TGTGCCAGCAGTTTAATTGGTGGGCCCCAGCATTTT
.,few,TRBJ2-7,TRBV6-5,CASSYSTGKAYEQYF,TGTGCCAGCAGTTACTCGACGGGGAAGGCCTACGAGCAGTACTTC
TRBD1,.,TRBJ2-5,TRBV28,CASSLRTGVGETQYF,TGTGCCAGCAGTTTGAGGACAGGGGTAGGCGAGACCCAGTACTTC
.,.,TRBJ2-1,TRBV28,CASKEGREKTSYNEQFF,TGTGCCAGCAAGGAGGGTCGAGAAAAAACGTCCTACAATGAGCAGTTCTTC
.,few,TRBJ2-1,TRBV29-1,CSVAVSSYNEQFF,TGCAGCGTAGCAGTAAGCTCCTACAATGAGCAGTTCTTC
.,few,TRBJ2-3,TRBV7-2,CASSSYIDTDTQYF,TGTGCCAGCAGCTCCTATATTGACACAGATACGCAGTATTTT
TRBD2,.,TRBJ2-3,TRBV20-1,CSATGGHVTGTQYF,TGCAGTGCCACGGGAGGCCATGTCACAGGCACGCAGTATTTT
.,few,TRBJ2-5,TRBV14,CASSPWVGQETQYF,TGTGCCAGCAGCCCCTGGGTAGGCCAAGAGACCCAGTACTTC
TRBD1,.,TRBJ2-1,TRBV11-1,CASSANRDRGNEQFF,TGTGCCAGCAGCGCGAACCGGGACAGGGGTAATGAGCAGTTCTTC
.,few,TRBJ1-5,TRBV29-1,CSVSLDAEPQHF,TGCAGCGTCAGCCTGGATGCGGAGCCCCAGCATTTT
.,.,TRBJ1-2,TRBV10-3,CAITLTTQWDGYTF,TGTGCCATCACCCTGACCACCCAATGGGATGGCTACACCTTC
TRBD1,.,TRBJ2-1,TRBV2,CASTGTAAFDNEQFF,TGTGCCAGCACCGGGACAGCTGCTTTCGACAATGAGCAGTTCTTC
.,.,TRBJ2-3,TRBV6-5,CASSYSLLAADTQYF,TGTGCCAGCAGTTACTCCCTCCTAGCAGCAGATACGCAGTATTTT